This T cell receptor (beta chain) appears in the sequencing data of a study of molecular identifiers for immune sequencing clone quantification. The sorting of naive CD8 T cells used the CD8+CD4-CCR7+CD45RA+ phenotype. On this clonotype itself: A clone one base away is much larger, so this may be a read error.

Bulk TCR libraries were made with methods that had been previously described and with listed TCR primers. MiXCR, applied by TCRdb to the PCR reads, yields one record per CDR3 protein. Of just under 650,000 distinct CDR3 sequences listed, roughly 21% are singletons. V lost 4 bases and J lost 7, with 19 bases in between. The CDR3 length is 15 residues. Looked up from germline, CDR1 is ENHRY and CDR2 is SYGVKD. This sequence originates from a human donor in good health. Some libraries in this study had Jurkat cell RNA spiked in. The sample taken for sequencing was naive CD8+ T cells from blood, with Jurkat cell RNA spiked in. Indicated subset: FACS-sorted CD8+CD4-CCR7+CD45RA+ naive T cells. The chain uses TRBV10-3 and TRBJ1-2; tentatively, D is TRBD1 (6 bases). The chain's CDR3 is CAISAGTPDYCGYTF. In DNA form, the CDR3 reads TGTGCCATCAGTGCCGGGACACCAGATTACTGTGGCTACACCTTC.